This passage covers 7 T cell receptor beta chains from one sample sequenced in a study of blood T cell repertoires in COVID-19. The table came from immunoSEQ multiplex PCR; TCRdb's copy has only in-frame clones and leaves some out. Seen here are 380,000 or so clones, roughly 88% observed once, and the top ten hold 0.95% to 1%. Material: PBMCs or T cells enriched from blood (not recorded which). The receptor set was obtained from a woman aged 30 to 39 with acute COVID-19.

V gene TRBV25-1 combines with J gene TRBJ2-3; TRBD2 is a possible D gene (6 bases). The germline V and J ends were trimmed by 6 bases and 6 bases, with 16 bases remaining between them. Germline CDR1 is MGHDK and CDR2 is SYGVNS. CDR3 length: 14 amino acids. The CDR3 DNA sequence: TGTGCCAGCAGCCGAGGAGGGGCCATGGATACGCAGTATTTT. Protein product: CASSRGGAMDTQYF. Together with reference TRBV25-1 and TRBJ2-3, the CDR3 gives the full variable domain: EADIYQTPRYLVIGTGKKITLECSQTMGHDKMYWYQQDPGMELHLIHYSYGVNSTEKGDLSSESTVSRIRTEHFPLTLESARPSHTSQYLCASSRGGAMDTQYFGPGTRLTVL.

The chain recombines TRBV6-6 with TRBJ1-6; D perhaps matches TRBD1 (6 bases). Germline V lookup: CDR1 MNHNY, CDR2 SVGAGI (reference sequence). Trimming removed 5 bases at V and 0 bases at J, with 20 bases between. This CDR3 is built from 19 residues. The CDR3 sequence is CASSLETGRTSSYNSPLHF. In DNA, the CDR3 is TGTGCCAGCAGTCTTGAGACAGGACGTACGAGCTCCTATAATTCACCCCTCCACTTT.

The chain couples TRBV14 to TRBJ1-3, with no clear D. Trimming took off 1 base at V and 0 bases at J, with 10 bases between the two ends. The CDR3 sequence is 16 residues long. Germline V gene lookup returns CDR1 SGHDN and CDR2 FVKESK. In nucleotides, the CDR3 is TGTGCCAGCAGCCAAGGTCTCACAAACTCTGGAAACACCATATATTTT. The encoded protein is CASSQGLTNSGNTIYF.

The V gene is TRBV7-7, the J gene TRBJ2-1; TRBD2 is a possible D gene (5 bases). Trimming took off 1 base at V and 9 bases at J, with 10 bases between the two ends. Germline-derived CDR1 and CDR2 are SSHAT and FNYEAQ (reference sequence). CDR3 length: 13 residues. This CDR3 is CASSLGGGGEQFF. CDR3 in DNA: TGTGCCAGCAGCTTAGGAGGAGGTGGTGAGCAGTTCTTC.

V and J are TRBV6-1 and TRBJ1-1; no reliable D call. CDR3 length equals 14 residues. The V end lost 0 bases, the J end lost 4 bases, and 9 bases lay between the germline ends. Germline CDR1 MNHNS, CDR2 SASEGT. The CDR3 here is CASSEADRGTEAFF. For the CDR3, the DNA is TGTGCCAGCAGTGAAGCGGACCGGGGCACTGAAGCTTTCTTT.

The CDR3 coding sequence is TGTGCCAGCAGCCAGGGTGGCGGCTACACCTTC. This translates into CASSQGGGYTF. The chain has TRBV5-4 and TRBJ1-2; a weak D match, TRBD1 (5 bases). This CDR3 has 11 amino acids. The germline V gene has CDR1 SGHNT and CDR2 YYREEE (reference sequence). V dropped 4 bases and J dropped 8 bases, with 9 bases sitting between them.

The chain employs TRBV6-2 or TRBV6-3 and TRBJ2-7; 8 bases are shared with TRBD1. CDR3 size: 14 residues. The germline V gene has CDR1 MNHEY and CDR2 SVGEGT. The J segment lost 6 bases and the V segment lost 4 bases, leaving 8 bases of the junction unmatched. The CDR3, as DNA: TGTGCCAGCAGTTCCTTTCAGGGGGCTCGCGAGCAGTACTTC. This translates into CASSSFQGAREQYF.